This T cell receptor beta chain appears in the sequencing data of a study of T cells in localized non-small cell lung cancer. General study points: Within adjacent lung there appeared a median around 60 of the top 100 tumor clones. Overall survival was longer when the density of T cells in the blood was higher. One tumor region alone was sequenced, and heterogeneity therefore remains possible. Measurement of T cell clonality placed uninvolved adjacent lung highest, above the level in tumor.

A remark on this clone: Its antigen is unknown.

V trimming: 6 bases; J trimming: 6 bases; junction bases outside the gene matches: 3. CDR1 is MNHEY and CDR2 is SVGAGI in the germline V gene. CDR3 length equals 13 residues. The table came from immunoSEQ multiplex PCR; TCRdb's copy has only in-frame clones and leaves some out. The sample consists of 53,000 or so clones, just over 90% of them appearing once. This clonotype was sampled from a man between 40 and 70 years old with stage I lung adenocarcinoma. The starting material was peripheral blood, obtained before any cancer treatment. V gene TRBV6-5 combines with J gene TRBJ1-5; 9 bases agree with TRBD1. The CDR3 DNA reads as TGTGCCAGCAGAGACAGGGGGAGTCAGCCCCAGCATTTT. This gives the protein CASRDRGSQPQHF.